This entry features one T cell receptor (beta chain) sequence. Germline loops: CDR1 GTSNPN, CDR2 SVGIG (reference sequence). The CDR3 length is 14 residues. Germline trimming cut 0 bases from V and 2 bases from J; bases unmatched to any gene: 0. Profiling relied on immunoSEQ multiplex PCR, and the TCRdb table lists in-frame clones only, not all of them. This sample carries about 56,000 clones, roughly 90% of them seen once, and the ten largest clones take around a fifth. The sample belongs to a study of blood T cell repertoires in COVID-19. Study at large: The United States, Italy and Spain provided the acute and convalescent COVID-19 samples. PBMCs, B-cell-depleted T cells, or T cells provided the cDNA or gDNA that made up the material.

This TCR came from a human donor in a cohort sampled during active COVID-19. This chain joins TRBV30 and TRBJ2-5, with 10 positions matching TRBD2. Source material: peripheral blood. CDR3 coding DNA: TGTGCCTGGAGTGTAGCGGGGGGGCAAGAGACCCAGTACTTC. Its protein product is CAWSVAGGQETQYF.